This entry concerns a single T cell receptor beta chain. Original processing notes: The authors estimated nucleated cell counts from reference gene primer amplification. Profiled with immunoSEQ multiplex PCR; TCRdb holds only in-frame clones, not every one. That table is the source of V, J and clone size, and D and trimming were worked out from the DNA. The repertoire consists of 150,000 to 200,000 clones, with around 86% occurring once and the leading ten covering less than 3.5%. This CDR3 contains 15 residues. Looked up from germline, CDR1 is LNHDA and CDR2 is SQIVND (reference sequence). V was shortened by 5 bases and J by 8 bases, with 18 bases between the two germline ends. The sample originates from a study of blood T cell repertoires in COVID-19. Study as a whole: The United States, Italy and Spain provided the acute and convalescent COVID-19 samples. The analysed material was cDNA or gDNA that came from T cells, B-cell-depleted T cells, or PBMCs.

V and J are TRBV19 and TRBJ1-4; tentative D call: TRBD1 (5 bases). Input material: peripheral blood. The clonotype comes from a woman aged 25 to 45 with active or convalescent COVID-19. The CDR3 region has the DNA TGTGCCAGTAGTGGGCTGGCAGGGAAGTACGAAAAACTGTTTTTT. This codes for CASSGLAGKYEKLFF.